The T cell receptor beta chain under discussion was sequenced for a study of cytomegalovirus exposure and HLA in healthy donors. PCR used 60 Vbeta primers and 13 Jbeta primers. Repertoires were generated with immunoSEQ multiplex PCR, while TCRdb's copy carries only in-frame clones and drops some. In the table there are 100,000 to 120,000 clones, more than 60% of which are singletons. Concerning this clone: Its specificity is unknown.

Germline V lookup: CDR1 SGHTA, CDR2 FQGTGA. This CDR3 contains 14 residues. V lost 5 bases to trimming and J lost 7 bases; unmatched junction nucleotides: 8. Study results and caveats: Many donors shared some public TCRs, even though most TCR sequences were rare.

The chain is built from TRBV7-3 and TRBJ2-1; 7 nucleotides agree with TRBD2. The sequencing sample was made of PBMCs. The receptor's source is a man in his thirties or forties in good health and CMV-seronegative. CDR3 protein: CASSPRREWNEQFF. CDR3 coding DNA: TGTGCCAGCAGCCCAAGGCGGGAGTGGAATGAGCAGTTCTTC.